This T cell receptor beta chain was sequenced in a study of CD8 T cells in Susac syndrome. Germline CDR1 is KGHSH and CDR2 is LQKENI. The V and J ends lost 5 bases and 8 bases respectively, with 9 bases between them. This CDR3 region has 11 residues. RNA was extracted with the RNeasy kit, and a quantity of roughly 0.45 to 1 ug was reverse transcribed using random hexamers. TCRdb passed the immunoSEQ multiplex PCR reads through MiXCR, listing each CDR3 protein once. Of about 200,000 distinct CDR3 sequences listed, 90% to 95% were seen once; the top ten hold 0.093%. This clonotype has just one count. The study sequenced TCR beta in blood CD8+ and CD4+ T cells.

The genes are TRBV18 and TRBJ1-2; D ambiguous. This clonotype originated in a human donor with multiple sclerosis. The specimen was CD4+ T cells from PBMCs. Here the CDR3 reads CASSWPSGYTF. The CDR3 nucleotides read TGTGCCAGCTCATGGCCCAGCGGCTACACCTTC.